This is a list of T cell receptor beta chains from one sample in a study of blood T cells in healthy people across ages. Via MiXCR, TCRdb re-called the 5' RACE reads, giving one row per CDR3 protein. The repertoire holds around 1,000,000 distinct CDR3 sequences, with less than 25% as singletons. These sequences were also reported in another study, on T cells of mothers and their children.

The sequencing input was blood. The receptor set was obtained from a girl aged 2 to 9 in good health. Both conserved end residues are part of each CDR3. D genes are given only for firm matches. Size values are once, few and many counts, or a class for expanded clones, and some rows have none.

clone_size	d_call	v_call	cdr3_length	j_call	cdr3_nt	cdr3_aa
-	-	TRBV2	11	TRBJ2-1	TGTGCCACTTCCTCCGACCAGGTTCAGTTCTTC	CATSSDQVQFF
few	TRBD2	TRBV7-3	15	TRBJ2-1	TGTGCCAGCAGCTTAAGCGGGAGGTTGTCAAATGAGCAGTTCTTC	CASSLSGRLSNEQFF
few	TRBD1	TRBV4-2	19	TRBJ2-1	TGTGCCAGCAGCCAAGAGGACCGCTCCAGGGGGCGAGGTTGGAATGAGCAGTTCTTC	CASSQEDRSRGRGWNEQFF
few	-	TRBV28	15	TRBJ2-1	TGTGCCAGCAGTTCTTTGGGACCCCCTTACAATGAGCAGTTCTTC	CASSSLGPPYNEQFF
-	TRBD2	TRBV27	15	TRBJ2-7	TGTGCCAGCAGTTTATCGCCACTAGCGTACGGCGAGCAGTACTTC	CASSLSPLAYGEQYF
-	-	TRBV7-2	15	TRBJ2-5	TGTGCCAGCAGCTCCCTCGGCGGGGTCCAAGAGACCCAGTACTTC	CASSSLGGVQETQYF
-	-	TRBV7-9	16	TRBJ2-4	TGTGCCAGCAGCCCCCGGGACAGAGGGAGGGAGAACATTCAGTACTTC	CASSPRDRGRENIQYF
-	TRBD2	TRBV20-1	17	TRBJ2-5	TGCAGTGTCCCGATATGGCGGGGGGGCCTAACGCAAGAGACCCAGTACTTC	CSVPIWRGGLTQETQYF
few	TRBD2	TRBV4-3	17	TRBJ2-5	TGCGCCAGCAGCTCCCGACTAGCGGGGGCCCCCGAGGAGACCCAGTACTTC	CASSSRLAGAPEETQYF
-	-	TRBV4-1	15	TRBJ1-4	TGCGCCAGCAGCCAGTACGGGGTACAGGATGAAAAACTGCTTTTT	CASSQYGVQDEKLLF
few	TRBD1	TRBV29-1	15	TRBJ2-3	TGCAGCGTACCCGGGACAGGGATGGGCCAAGATACGCAGTATTTT	CSVPGTGMGQDTQYF
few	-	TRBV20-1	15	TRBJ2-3	TGCAGTGCTAGTTCGGAGGGACAGAGCACAGATACGCAGTATTTT	CSASSEGQSTDTQYF
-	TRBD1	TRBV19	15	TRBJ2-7	TGTGCCAGTAGCCAGGACAGGGGGATTTCCTACGAGCAGTACTTC	CASSQDRGISYEQYF
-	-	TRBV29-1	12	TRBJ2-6	TGCAGCGGGTCGGACCGGCAAAACGTCCTGACTTTC	CSGSDRQNVLTF
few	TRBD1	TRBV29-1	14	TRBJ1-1	TGCAGCATCAAACGACAGGGGGGAGAAACTGAAGCTTTCTTT	CSIKRQGGETEAFF
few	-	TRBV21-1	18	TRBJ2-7	TGTGCCAGCAGCAAGCGAGACAGGGTGGTAGCCCCTACCTACGAGCAGTACTTC	CASSKRDRVVAPTYEQYF
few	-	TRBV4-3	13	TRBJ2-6	TGCCCAGGGTCCCGCTCTGGGGCCAACGTCCTGACTTTC	CPGSRSGANVLTF
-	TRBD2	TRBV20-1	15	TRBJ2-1	TGCAGCGCTAGTATTCGGACTAGCGGGAGGGGTGAGCAGTTCTTC	CSASIRTSGRGEQFF
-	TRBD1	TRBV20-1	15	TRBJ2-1	TGCAGTGCGAGGGGCGAGACAGGGGCGGGCAATGAGCAGTTCTTC	CSARGETGAGNEQFF